The 8 T cell receptor beta chains given below trace back to one sample, sequenced in a study of T cells in tuberculosis. Sorting used thawed, overnight-rested PBMC stained with anti-CD3, a viability dye and GMM-loaded CD1B tetramer. The lipid loaded on the CD1B tetramers was C32 glucose monomycolate from Rhodococcus equi. Profiled with immunoSEQ multiplex PCR; TCRdb holds only in-frame clones, not every one. This sample yields about 59,000 clones, of which 81% are seen a single time; around 13% belongs to the top ten. Sequencing input: CD1b-GMM tetramer-negative cells sorted from PBMCs. The origin of the receptors is an adult woman with latent tuberculosis.

The sample holds a few counts of this clone. One junction end does not reproduce the germline sequence, and a read error may be involved. The CDR3 reads CASGLGTVGYEQYF. The CDR3 region has the DNA TGTGCTAGTGGGTTGGGGACAGTGGGCTACGAGCAGTACTTC. The chain carries TRBV12-5 and TRBJ2-7; TRBD1 agrees at 7 bases. This CDR3 region has 14 residues. Germline CDR1 LGHNT, CDR2 FRNRAP.

The chain uses TRBV6-1 and TRBJ1-1; tentatively, D is TRBD1 (5 bases). The CDR3 has 16 residues. Trimming pared 1 base from V and 5 bases from J, leaving 17 bases between. CDR1 and CDR2 (germline): MNHNS, SASEGT. The CDR3 bases are TGTGCCAGCAGTGAAGTCAAACAGCAAGGGGCAACTGAAGCTTTCTTT. This translates into CASSEVKQQGATEAFF.

To note about this clone: Its ends do not fully match the called genes, so a read error is possible. The same CDR3 arises from other DNA sequences in this sample as well. The chain couples TRBV4-3 to TRBJ1-6, with a weak D call TRBD1 (5 bases). The germline gives CDR1 LGHNA, CDR2 YSLEER. The CDR3 is 19 residues long. In DNA form, the CDR3 reads TGCGCCAGCAGCCAAGAATGGGGCGAAAGGAAATCAACTAATTCCCCCCTCCACTTT. It specifies CASSQEWGERKSTNSPLHF.

The genes are TRBV4-1 and TRBJ1-4; 8 nucleotides line up with TRBD1. Germline V gene data show CDR1 as MGHRA and CDR2 as YSYEKL. This CDR3 contains 16 residues. The V and J ends lost 4 bases and 8 bases, in that order; junction bases with no gene match: 12. This CDR3 reads CASSRIFTGGGEKLFF. In nucleotides, the CDR3 is TGCGCCAGCAGCCGCATATTTACAGGGGGGGGAGAAAAACTGTTTTTT.

This sequence joins TRBV6-6 and TRBJ1-5, with D maybe TRBD1 (6 bases). V was trimmed by 0 bases and J by 7 bases, leaving 7 bases between them. This CDR3 has 13 residues. Germline V gene lookup returns CDR1 MNHNY and CDR2 SVGAGI (reference sequence). The CDR3 DNA reads TGTGCCAGCAGTTACTCGACAGGACAGCCCCAGCATTTT. Translating it yields CASSYSTGQPQHF.

V is TRBV2 and J is TRBJ1-4; D unclear. CDR1 is SNHLY, CDR2 FYNNEI, per germline. This CDR3 has 15 residues. V was trimmed by 4 bases and J by 0 bases, leaving 9 bases between them. CDR3: CASSGRTATNEKLFF. The CDR3 nucleotides are TGTGCCAGCAGTGGACGGACTGCAACTAATGAAAAACTGTTTTTT.

The chain uses TRBV5-6 and TRBJ2-7; D is unclear. The CDR3 has 14 residues. Germline assignment: CDR1 SGHDT and CDR2 YYEEEE. The V end was cut by 1 base, the J end by 0 bases, with 8 bases between. The CDR3 here is CASSLMVASYEQYF. The CDR3 coding sequence is TGTGCCAGCAGCTTGATGGTGGCCTCCTACGAGCAGTACTTC.

This chain uses TRBV28 with TRBJ2-3; D is perhaps TRBD2 (6 bases). Trimming took 6 bases from V and 2 from J, leaving 15 bases between them. The CDR3 runs to 15 residues. The germline gives CDR1 MDHEN, CDR2 SYDVKM. Written as DNA, the CDR3 is TGTGCCAGCAGCCCCCGGGGAGGAGCCACAGATACGCAGTATTTT. Residues: CASSPRGGATDTQYF.